This T cell receptor (beta chain) was identified in a study of persistence of HIV-infected CD4 T cells. The immunoSEQ assay was version 4, run in survey mode. The assay was immunoSEQ multiplex PCR, and TCRdb's table has in-frame clones only and misses some. The sample holds under 25,000 clones, roughly 70% seen once. The CDR3 consists of 14 residues. V gave up 1 base and J gave up 7 bases, with 10 bases separating them. Germline V gene sequence: CDR1 LNHNV, CDR2 YYDKDF (reference sequence). Of note for this clone: Its antigen is still unknown.

Overlapping HIV-1 Gag 15-mer peptides at 0.85 to 1 ug per peptide per mL were used. Sorting of responding CD4+ T cells relied on upregulated CD40 ligand together with CD69. CD8-depleted PBMCs were stimulated 15 to 20 hours with anti-CD28/CD49d costimulation, CD40-blocking antibody and enfuvirtide. The chain employs TRBV15 and TRBJ1-4; D unresolved. This specimen was CD4+ T cells sorted from PBMCs after approximately 19-hour stimulation, taken from a patient who received antiretroviral therapy. The clonotype was recovered from an adult man with HIV who was CMV-seropositive. In nucleotides, the CDR3 is TGTGCCACCAGCAGAGCCAGGCGGAGTGAAAAACTGTTTTTT. Translating gives CATSRARRSEKLFF. The full variable domain, with the rest looked up from reference TRBV15 and TRBJ1-4, is DAMVIQNPRYQVTQFGKPVTLSCSQTLNHNVMYWYQQKSSQAPKLLFHYYDKDFNNEADTPDNFQSRRPNTSFCFLDIRSPGLGDTAMYLCATSRARRSEKLFFGSGTQLSVL.